The rows below give T cell receptor beta chains drawn from one sample of a study of blood T cell repertoires in COVID-19. Measured with immunoSEQ multiplex PCR; TCRdb has only the in-frame clones, and not every one. The sample includes some 99,000 clones, 87% of them seen just once. Source material: peripheral blood. The receptors shown here come from a man aged 70 or older with acute or convalescent COVID-19. CDR3s include the opening cysteine and the closing phenylalanine or tryptophan. D genes are given only for firm matches. Clone size is shown for a subset of rows, as once, few, many or a class of expanded clone.

size,D,J,V,DNA,CDR3
-,TRBD1,TRBJ2-2,TRBV19,TGTGCCACCAGGGACAGGGGTATGGACGGGGAGCTGTTTTTT,CATRDRGMDGELFF
-,-,TRBJ1-4,TRBV4-1,TGCGCCAGCAGCCTAAGGACAGCAACTAATGAAAAACTGTTTTTT,CASSLRTATNEKLFF
-,TRBD1,TRBJ1-1,TRBV27,TGTGCCAGCAGTTTAGAGACAGGGGGTGTTCGGATGAACACTGAAGCTTTCTTT,CASSLETGGVRMNTEAFF
-,TRBD1,TRBJ1-2,TRBV5-5,TGTGCCAGCAGCTTGGAGGGACAGCTCTATGGCTACACCTTC,CASSLEGQLYGYTF
-,TRBD1,TRBJ1-5,TRBV7-8,TGTGCCAGCAGCCTGGGACAGGGAGAGGAGCCCCAGCATTTT,CASSLGQGEEPQHF
-,TRBD1,TRBJ1-2,TRBV5-1,TGCGCCAGCAGACCCCAAGACAGGGGATACGCGGGCTACACCTTC,CASRPQDRGYAGYTF
-,-,TRBJ1-1,TRBV29-1,TGCAGCGTTACAGGGCCTGGGAACACTGAAGCTTTCTTT,CSVTGPGNTEAFF
once,TRBD1,TRBJ1-4,TRBV2,TGTGCCAGTAATACAGGGGTGGATAATGAAAAACTGTTTTTT,CASNTGVDNEKLFF
-,TRBD1,TRBJ1-4,TRBV11-2,TGTGCCAGCAGCATGGGGACAGCTAATGAAAAACTGTTTTTT,CASSMGTANEKLFF
-,-,TRBJ2-3,TRBV19,TGTGCCAGTAGCCCGGGGGGCGGGGGCACAGATACGCAGTATTTT,CASSPGGGGTDTQYF
once,-,TRBJ2-6,TRBV2,TGTGCCAGCAGTGAACACAGGACATTCTCTGGGGCCAACGTCCTGACTTTC,CASSEHRTFSGANVLTF
-,TRBD2,TRBJ2-1,TRBV2,TGTGCCAGCAGTGAAGGTAGCGGGGTGAACAATGAGCAGTTCTTC,CASSEGSGVNNEQFF
-,TRBD1,TRBJ1-1,TRBV7-6,TGTGCCAGCAGCCGTAAACCGGGACAGGGCGCTGAAGCTTTCTTT,CASSRKPGQGAEAFF
once,-,TRBJ1-5,TRBV6-6,TGTGCCAGCAGTCCCAAGAACTTTCAGCCCCAGCATTTT,CASSPKNFQPQHF
-,-,TRBJ2-1,TRBV5-4,TGTGCCAGCAGCCCGCCCGGGTCCCTAAACAATGAGCAGTTCTTC,CASSPPGSLNNEQFF
few,TRBD1,TRBJ1-2,TRBV20-1,TGCAGTGCTAGTATAGGACAGGGGGCGAGCGATGGCTACACCTTC,CSASIGQGASDGYTF
-,-,TRBJ1-2,TRBV28,TGTGCCAGCAGTTTCGGGGAGCTGCGTAACTATGGCTACACCTTC,CASSFGELRNYGYTF
-,TRBD1,TRBJ1-4,TRBV30,TGTGCCTGGGCAGGGGGGCCGGATGAAAAACTGTTTTTT,CAWAGGPDEKLFF
once,-,TRBJ1-2,TRBV14,TGTGCCAGCAGGGGGGGGTCCAACTATGGCTACACCTTC,CASRGGSNYGYTF
-,TRBD2,TRBJ2-3,TRBV27,TGTGCCAGCAGTACGGGACTAGCGGGGGACCTGGACACAGATACGCAGTATTTT,CASSTGLAGDLDTDTQYF
-,-,TRBJ1-1,TRBV19,TGTGCCAGTAGTAGCCGGGGGAGAGCAGCTTTCTTT,CASSSRGRAAFF
-,-,TRBJ1-1,TRBV5-1,TGCGCCAGCAGTTCGGACAGTTTAGGATTGAACACTGAAGCTTTCTTT,CASSSDSLGLNTEAFF
-,-,TRBJ2-2,TRBV19,TGTGCCAGTACCCAGGCCAGATACACCGGGGAGCTGTTTTTT,CASTQARYTGELFF
-,-,TRBJ2-4,TRBV25-1,TGTGCCAGCAGTGAACAGGGCCAAAACATTCAGTACTTC,CASSEQGQNIQYF
-,-,TRBJ2-2,TRBV7-9,TGTGCCAGCAGCAATAGACTAGGGGACACCGGGGAGCTGTTTTTT,CASSNRLGDTGELFF
-,TRBD2,TRBJ2-1,TRBV11-3,TGTGCCAGCAGTTTTAGGGACTACAGAGACCTTTCGAGCTCCTACAATGAGCAGTTCTTC,CASSFRDYRDLSSSYNEQFF
-,TRBD1,TRBJ1-5,TRBV28,TGTGCCAGCACCGGACAGGGACCGCAAACGAACCAGCATTTT,CASTGQGPQTNQHF
-,-,TRBJ2-7,TRBV18,TGTGCCAGCTCACCACCGACACCGTCCTACGAGCAGTACTTC,CASSPPTPSYEQYF
-,-,TRBJ1-1,TRBV11-1,TGTGCCAGCAGCTTAGGGCAGACATTTGAAGCTTTCTTT,CASSLGQTFEAFF
-,TRBD1,TRBJ1-2,TRBV28,TGTGCCAGCAGTTTATCCCGGGACAGCCTCTATGGCTACACCTTC,CASSLSRDSLYGYTF
-,TRBD1,TRBJ1-2,TRBV2,TGTGCCAGCAGTGGACAGGGGGATTTCTATGGCTACACCTTC,CASSGQGDFYGYTF
-,TRBD1,TRBJ1-4,TRBV2,TGTGCCAGCAGTGAAGTCCGACAGGGGGCTGGTGAAAAACTGTTTTTT,CASSEVRQGAGEKLFF
-,-,TRBJ1-2,TRBV7-9,TGTGCCAGCAGCTTAGCGAAGTCAGCGACCTTC,CASSLAKSATF
once,-,TRBJ1-1,TRBV12-3/TRBV12-4,TGTGCCAGCAGTTTTGAGGAAAACACTGAAGCTTTCTTT,CASSFEENTEAFF
-,-,TRBJ2-5,TRBV18,TGTGCCAGCTCGCGTTGGGACTCCCTCCAAGAGACCCAGTACTTC,CASSRWDSLQETQYF
-,-,TRBJ1-3,TRBV21-1,TGTGCCAGCAAGCTGCGGAACAGGGCAATCTCTGGAAACACCATATATTTT,CASKLRNRAISGNTIYF
few,TRBD1,TRBJ2-2,TRBV5-4,TGTGCCAGCAGCGCCCGGACAGGGCGGACCGGGGAGCTGTTTTTT,CASSARTGRTGELFF
-,-,TRBJ1-4,TRBV7-2,TGTGCCAGCAGCTTAGGAGGAAGGATTAATGAAAAACTGTTTTTT,CASSLGGRINEKLFF
-,TRBD1,TRBJ1-4,TRBV5-1,TGCGCCAGCAGCGCGGACAGGCCTAATGAAAAACTGTTTTTT,CASSADRPNEKLFF
few,-,TRBJ1-1,TRBV15,TGTGCCACCAGGAGAGATATAACCCCCCCAGGCACTGAAGCTTTCTTT,CATRRDITPPGTEAFF
-,-,TRBJ2-2,TRBV18,TGTGCCAGCTCACTGGATCCCCCGGGAAACCCACCAACCGGGGAGCTGTTTTTT,CASSLDPPGNPPTGELFF
-,-,TRBJ1-3,TRBV9,TGTGCCAGCAGCGTAGGCCACAGAAACTCTGGAAACACCATATATTTT,CASSVGHRNSGNTIYF
-,-,TRBJ1-2,TRBV5-6,TGTGCCAGCAGCTCGGGACACGGATACTTCTATGGCTACACCTTC,CASSSGHGYFYGYTF
once,-,TRBJ2-7,TRBV3-1/TRBV3-2,TGTGCCAGCAGCTACTTGTACGAGCAGTACTTC,CASSYLYEQYF